Listed below are T cell receptor beta chains from one sample, sequenced in a study of T cell changes during pregnancy in multiple sclerosis. Data came from immunoSEQ multiplex PCR; TCRdb stores just in-frame clones and leaves some out. The data contain 35,000 to 40,000 clones, approximately 85% of them seen just once; the ten biggest clones take up 1.2%. Here the sequenced sample was CD4+ T cells from peripheral blood mononuclear cells, taken before pregnancy. These receptors all stem from a female donor with multiple sclerosis, enrolled in a pregnancy study. The CDR3 runs from the conserved cysteine through the conserved F or W. A D gene is named only where the DNA matches it firmly. Some rows mark clone size as missing; the rest say once, few, many or name a class of expanded clone.

V gene	D gene	clone size	J gene	CDR3 length	CDR3 protein	CDR3 DNA
TRBV2	TRBD1	.	TRBJ2-7	12	CASRGQGVEQYF	TGTGCCAGCAGGGGACAGGGAGTCGAGCAGTACTTC
TRBV7-2	TRBD1	.	TRBJ1-5	14	CASSFRQGDQPQHF	TGTGCCAGCAGCTTCCGACAGGGTGATCAGCCCCAGCATTTT
TRBV4-1	TRBD2	.	TRBJ2-2	17	CASSPGGLGTNTGELFF	TGCGCCAGCAGCCCGGGGGGGCTAGGAACGAACACCGGGGAGCTGTTTTTT
TRBV18	.	.	TRBJ2-7	15	CASSPGGGATYEQYF	TGTGCCAGCTCCCCGGGAGGGGGCGCTACCTACGAGCAGTACTTC
TRBV5-1	TRBD2	.	TRBJ2-5	16	CASGRTAGGEQETQYF	TGCGCCAGCGGACGAACAGCGGGAGGTGAACAAGAGACCCAGTACTTC
TRBV7-2	TRBD2	.	TRBJ2-3	16	CASSLVGGSGTDTQYF	TGTGCCAGCAGCTTAGTGGGCGGGAGCGGGACAGATACGCAGTATTTT
TRBV5-1	TRBD1	once	TRBJ2-1	15	CASSLGTGEFDEQFF	TGCGCCAGCAGCCTCGGGACAGGAGAGTTCGATGAGCAGTTCTTC
TRBV11-3	TRBD1	.	TRBJ2-2	14	CASSQGQYTGELFF	TGTGCCAGCAGCCAGGGACAGTACACCGGGGAGCTGTTTTTT
TRBV6-6	TRBD1	.	TRBJ1-1	15	CASRNPGQENTEAFF	TGTGCCAGCAGGAACCCGGGACAGGAGAACACTGAAGCTTTCTTT
TRBV6-6	.	.	TRBJ1-2	13	CASSKGWENGYTF	TGTGCCAGCAGTAAAGGGTGGGAGAATGGCTACACCTTC
TRBV28	TRBD2	few	TRBJ2-7	14	CAISRPSGVYEQYF	TGTGCCATCAGTCGGCCTAGCGGGGTCTACGAGCAGTACTTC
TRBV6-1	TRBD2	.	TRBJ2-7	17	CASSEVSSGSWYYEQYF	TGTGCCAGCAGTGAAGTCTCTAGCGGGAGTTGGTACTACGAGCAGTACTTC
TRBV7-2	.	.	TRBJ1-2	13	CASSLDWGDGYTF	TGTGCCAGCAGCTTAGACTGGGGCGATGGCTACACCTTC
TRBV28	.	.	TRBJ1-1	15	CASSFWGRLNTEAFF	TGTGCCAGCAGTTTCTGGGGGCGGCTGAACACTGAAGCTTTCTTT
TRBV4-1	.	.	TRBJ2-1	14	CASSQETVWHEQFF	TGCGCCAGCAGCCAAGAGACAGTCTGGCATGAGCAGTTCTTC
TRBV10-3	.	.	TRBJ2-1	11	CAIDAYNEQFF	TGTGCCATCGATGCGTACAATGAGCAGTTCTTC
TRBV5-4	.	.	TRBJ1-5	14	CASSLFGSNQPQHF	TGTGCCAGCAGCTTATTCGGTAGCAATCAGCCCCAGCATTTT
TRBV7-2	.	.	TRBJ2-2	20	CASSLAILGTWGLAPGSCFF	.
TRBV5-1	TRBD2	.	TRBJ2-7	16	CASSSQGIAGIYEQYF	TGCGCCAGCAGCTCCCAGGGGATAGCGGGAATTTACGAGCAGTACTTC
TRBV4-1	.	.	TRBJ1-4	16	CASSQVLLTSGEKLFF	TGCGCCAGCAGCCAAGTTTTGCTTACCTCGGGGGAAAAACTGTTTTTT
TRBV10-3	TRBD1	.	TRBJ1-1	13	CAISGDRGTEAFF	TGTGCCATCAGCGGGGACAGGGGCACTGAAGCTTTCTTT
TRBV6-6	.	.	TRBJ2-2	15	CASSFTGMDTGELFF	TGTGCCAGCAGTTTCACGGGGATGGACACCGGGGAGCTGTTTTTT
TRBV29-1	.	.	TRBJ1-1	13	CSGGRVLNTEAFF	TGCAGCGGAGGCAGGGTCTTGAACACTGAAGCTTTCTTT
TRBV25-1	.	.	TRBJ1-2	14	CASPSPGWSYGYTF	TGTGCCAGCCCTTCCCCCGGGTGGTCCTATGGCTACACCTTC
TRBV6-5	.	.	TRBJ1-5	15	CASSSQVGGNQPQHF	TGTGCCAGCAGTTCCCAGGTGGGTGGGAATCAGCCCCAGCATTTT
TRBV10-1	TRBD2	.	TRBJ2-1	15	CASSPRLAAYNEQFF	TGCGCCAGCAGTCCCAGACTAGCGGCCTACAATGAGCAGTTCTTC
TRBV7-2	TRBD1	.	TRBJ2-7	14	CASSVTGQSYEQYF	TGTGCCAGCAGCGTCACGGGACAGTCCTACGAGCAGTACTTC
TRBV5-4	TRBD1	.	TRBJ2-7	15	CASSLGQGGPYEQYF	TGTGCCAGCAGCTTGGGACAGGGGGGCCCCTACGAGCAGTACTTC
TRBV19	TRBD2	.	TRBJ2-1	14	CASSIRGVYNEQFF	TGTGCCAGTAGTATTCGGGGGGTCTACAATGAGCAGTTCTTC
TRBV13	TRBD1	.	TRBJ2-4	14	CASSPYRGQNIQYF	TGTGCCAGCAGCCCGTACAGGGGCCAAAACATTCAGTACTTC
TRBV5-1	.	.	TRBJ1-1	15	CASSLLQGLNTEAFF	TGCGCCAGCAGCTTGTTGCAGGGGCTGAACACTGAAGCTTTCTTT
TRBV5-1	TRBD2	.	TRBJ2-2	16	CASSLSSGRNTGELFF	TGCGCCAGCAGCTTGTCTAGCGGGAGGAACACCGGGGAGCTGTTTTTT
TRBV29-1	.	.	TRBJ1-2	12	CSVVGGGGGYTF	TGCAGCGTTGTTGGTGGGGGCGGTGGCTACACCTTC
TRBV28	TRBD1	.	TRBJ1-2	15	CASSFLGQGWSGYTF	TGTGCCAGCAGTTTTTTAGGACAGGGGTGGAGTGGCTACACCTTC
TRBV18	.	.	TRBJ2-6	15	CASSPSGTGANVLTF	TGTGCCAGCTCACCGTCGGGGACTGGGGCCAACGTCCTGACTTTC
TRBV28	.	.	TRBJ2-7	15	CASSLVQGTPYEQYF	TGTGCCAGCAGTTTAGTTCAGGGCACACCCTACGAGCAGTACTTC
TRBV2	TRBD1	few	TRBJ1-5	14	CASSEQGARQPQHF	TGTGCCAGCAGTGAACAGGGGGCGAGGCAGCCCCAGCATTTT
TRBV10-1	.	.	TRBJ2-2	14	CACSAGAGTGELFF	TGCGCCTGCTCTGCGGGGGCAGGCACCGGGGAGCTGTTTTTT
TRBV27	.	.	TRBJ1-2	14	CASSRVGGEGGYTF	TGTGCCAGCAGTCGCGTGGGGGGGGAGGGTGGCTACACCTTC
TRBV2	TRBD2	.	TRBJ2-1	16	CASRGTSGRSYNEQFF	TGTGCCAGCAGGGGGACTAGCGGGAGATCCTACAATGAGCAGTTCTTC
TRBV6-6	.	.	TRBJ2-1	15	CASSYSPKGWHEQFF	TGTGCCAGCAGTTACTCCCCGAAGGGGTGGCATGAGCAGTTCTTC
TRBV4-1	TRBD1	.	TRBJ1-4	14	CASSPPTGRKKLFF	TGCGCCAGCAGCCCCCCGACAGGGAGAAAAAAACTGTTTTTT
TRBV30	TRBD2	.	TRBJ2-7	13	CAWSSGSSYEQYF	TGTGCCTGGAGTAGCGGGAGCTCCTACGAGCAGTACTTC
TRBV13	.	.	TRBJ2-7	15	CASSSPPGVAYEQYF	TGTGCCAGCAGTTCCCCGCCAGGGGTGGCCTACGAGCAGTACTTC
TRBV20-1	.	.	TRBJ1-1	11	CSAYTGSEAFF	TGCAGTGCTTACACAGGGTCTGAAGCTTTCTTT
TRBV5-4	TRBD2	.	TRBJ2-1	15	CASSFSGGSYNEQFF	TGTGCCAGCAGCTTTAGCGGGGGCTCCTACAATGAGCAGTTCTTC
TRBV7-9	.	.	TRBJ2-7	12	CASSLVGAEQYF	TGTGCCAGCAGCTTAGTGGGAGCCGAGCAGTACTTC
TRBV27	.	.	TRBJ2-7	12	CASSDRAYEQYF	TGTGCCAGCAGTGACAGAGCCTACGAGCAGTACTTC
TRBV5-4	TRBD2	.	TRBJ2-7	16	CASSGASGRYQYEQYF	TGTGCCAGCAGCGGAGCTAGCGGCCGCTACCAATACGAGCAGTACTTC
TRBV30	.	.	TRBJ1-2	15	CAWSEKGWGGYGYTF	TGTGCCTGGAGTGAGAAGGGGTGGGGCGGCTATGGCTACACCTTC
TRBV7-2	TRBD2	.	TRBJ2-1	14	CASSPPREGNEQFF	TGTGCCAGCAGCCCTCCCAGGGAGGGGAATGAGCAGTTCTTC
TRBV12-5	.	.	TRBJ2-1	14	CASGPPGTYNEQFF	TGTGCTAGTGGCCCGCCCGGGACTTACAATGAGCAGTTCTTC
TRBV29-1	TRBD1	.	TRBJ2-5	15	CSVLGGTGRQETQYF	TGCAGCGTCTTGGGGGGGACAGGGCGACAAGAGACCCAGTACTTC